Listed here are 14 T cell receptor beta chains from one sample, sequenced in a study of T cells in localized non-small cell lung cancer. Libraries were prepared by immunoSEQ multiplex PCR; TCRdb keeps only in-frame clonotypes and omits some of them. The table records roughly 32,000 clones, 88% of them present only once. The input for sequencing was peripheral blood mononuclear cells, taken before any cancer treatment. These receptor sequences come from a woman aged 40 to 75 with stage III lung adenocarcinoma.

V and J are TRBV7-6 and TRBJ2-7; D is ambiguous. Germline CDR1 is SGHVS and CDR2 is FNYEAQ. V was clipped by 1 base and J by 6 bases, with 4 bases between them. The CDR3 runs 11 residues. The CDR3 protein is CASSLVGEQYF. The CDR3 nucleotides are TGTGCCAGCAGCTTAGTTGGCGAGCAGTACTTC.

The chain is built from TRBV19 and TRBJ1-1; D might be TRBD1 (5 bases). This CDR3 has 14 amino acids. The V gene lost 9 bases and the J gene lost 1 base, with 15 bases spanning the gap. Germline V gene data show CDR1 as LNHDA and CDR2 as SQIVND (reference sequence). CDR3 coding DNA: TGTGCCAGCCATCCTCCTAGGGGGAACACTGAAGCTTTCTTT. This codes for CASHPPRGNTEAFF.

J is TRBJ2-5 and V is TRBV5-1, with 7 positions matching TRBD1. The CDR3 is 16 amino acids. The V gene's germline CDR1 is SGHRS and CDR2 YFSETQ. V trimming: 2 bases; J trimming: 2 bases; junction bases outside the gene matches: 9. The CDR3 bases are TGCGCCAGCAGCTTCTCAGGAAGGGGGCATCAAGAGACCCAGTACTTC. This gives the protein CASSFSGRGHQETQYF.

The CDR3 here is CASSWSGGLSSGNTIYF. The DNA of the CDR3 is TGTGCCAGCAGCTGGTCAGGGGGGCTCTCCTCTGGAAACACCATATATTTT. The chain recombines TRBV11-2 with TRBJ1-3; 7 positions match TRBD1. The CDR3 contains 17 residues. Germline lookup yields CDR1 SGHAT and CDR2 FQNNGV. J was trimmed by 0 bases and V by 4 bases; bases with no gene match: 9.

The genes are TRBV2 and TRBJ1-4; no clear D. V was shortened by 0 bases and J by 8 bases, with 4 bases between the two germline ends. The CDR3 totals 12 residues. CDR1 SNHLY and CDR2 FYNNEI come from the germline V gene. The CDR3 DNA is TGTGCCAGCAGTGAAGCGCGAGAAAAACTGTTTTTT. Protein sequence: CASSEAREKLFF.

V gene TRBV7-2 combines with J gene TRBJ1-3, with TRBD1 matching over 9 bases. Per germline, CDR1 SGHTA and CDR2 FQGNSA. There are 16 residues in the CDR3. The V gene end was trimmed by 5 bases and the J gene end by 3 bases; junction bases not matched to a gene: 8. The CDR3 is CASSLHRGQRGNTIYF. The CDR3 bases are TGTGCCAGCAGCCTACACAGGGGGCAGCGTGGAAACACCATATATTTT.

V is TRBV7-3 and J is TRBJ2-7; 7 bases are a match to TRBD2. Per germline, CDR1 SGHTA and CDR2 FQGTGA. V shed 5 bases and J 0 bases; nucleotides not matched to a gene: 7. CDR3 length equals 15 residues. The CDR3 coding sequence is TGTGCCAGCAGCCCCCGGGGCGGGAGCTCCTACGAGCAGTACTTC. Amino acids: CASSPRGGSSYEQYF. The variable domain in full, with the rest retrieved from reference TRBV7-3 and TRBJ2-7, is GAGVSQTPSNKVTEKGKYVELRCDPISGHTALYWYRQSLGQGPEFLIYFQGTGAADDSGLPNDRFFAVRPEGSVSTLKIQRTERGDSAVYLCASSPRGGSSYEQYFGPGTRLTVT.

The chain employs TRBV19 and TRBJ2-1, with 8 bases matching TRBD2. The CDR3 runs 19 residues. V lost 4 bases, J lost 2 bases, and 16 bases stayed unmatched. The germline CDR1 and CDR2 sequences are LNHDA and SQIVND (reference sequence). CDR3: CASSTHLTKLAAPYNEQFF. The CDR3 DNA sequence: TGTGCCAGTAGTACCCACCTAACGAAACTAGCGGCTCCCTACAATGAGCAGTTCTTC.

The chain has TRBV30 and TRBJ2-1; TRBD2 agrees at 8 bases. The trim removed 4 bases at V and 6 bases at J, leaving 5 bases unmatched. In germline, CDR1 is GTSNPN, CDR2 SVGIG (reference sequence). The CDR3 consists of 13 residues. The CDR3 protein is CAWTRGGPNEQFF. Here the CDR3 DNA reads TGTGCCTGGACACGGGGGGGGCCCAATGAGCAGTTCTTC.

The rearrangement uses TRBV28 and TRBJ1-3, with D possibly matching TRBD1 (6 bases). V lost 1 base and J 2 bases, leaving 9 bases between the germline ends. This CDR3 spans 15 amino acids. Germline V gives CDR1 MDHEN, CDR2 SYDVKM. CDR3 nucleotides: TGTGCCAGCAGTTTATTAAGGGGGGCTGGAAACACCATATATTTT. Translated: CASSLLRGAGNTIYF.

V usage is TRBV13 and J usage is TRBJ2-3; D uncertain. The germline gives CDR1 PRHDT, CDR2 FYEKMQ (reference sequence). V lost 5 bases, J lost 2 bases, and 11 bases lay in between. This CDR3 comprises 14 residues. The CDR3 region is CASSLTTYTDTQYF. The CDR3 nucleotides are TGTGCCAGCAGCCTTACTACCTACACAGATACGCAGTATTTT.

This clone occurred once. The chain has TRBV9 and TRBJ2-5; D is unclear. The germline V gene encodes CDR1 SGDLS and CDR2 YYNGEE. V lost 4 bases, J lost 0 bases, and 13 bases lay in between. CDR3 length: 15 amino acids. The CDR3 sequence is CASSPSPWHQETQYF. In nucleotides, the CDR3 is TGTGCCAGCAGCCCCTCCCCCTGGCACCAAGAGACCCAGTACTTC.

This clone was seen only a few times. The V gene is TRBV27, the J gene TRBJ1-5; 7 positions match TRBD1. The CDR3 has 14 amino acids. The V segment lost 5 bases and the J segment 4 bases; nucleotides outside the gene matches: 5. Germline CDR1 and CDR2: MNHEY and SMNVEV (reference sequence). The CDR3 region is CASSTGAPNQPQHF. CDR3 DNA sequence: TGTGCCAGCAGTACAGGGGCACCAAATCAGCCCCAGCATTTT.

This clone was detected only once. V usage is TRBV5-1 and J usage is TRBJ2-3; perhaps TRBD1 as D (6 bases). V lost 6 bases, J lost 0 bases, and 11 bases lay in between. The CDR3 contains 14 residues. Germline assignment: CDR1 SGHRS and CDR2 YFSETQ. CDR3 region: CASNRVASTDTQYF. DNA of the CDR3: TGCGCCAGCAACAGGGTCGCTAGCACAGATACGCAGTATTTT.